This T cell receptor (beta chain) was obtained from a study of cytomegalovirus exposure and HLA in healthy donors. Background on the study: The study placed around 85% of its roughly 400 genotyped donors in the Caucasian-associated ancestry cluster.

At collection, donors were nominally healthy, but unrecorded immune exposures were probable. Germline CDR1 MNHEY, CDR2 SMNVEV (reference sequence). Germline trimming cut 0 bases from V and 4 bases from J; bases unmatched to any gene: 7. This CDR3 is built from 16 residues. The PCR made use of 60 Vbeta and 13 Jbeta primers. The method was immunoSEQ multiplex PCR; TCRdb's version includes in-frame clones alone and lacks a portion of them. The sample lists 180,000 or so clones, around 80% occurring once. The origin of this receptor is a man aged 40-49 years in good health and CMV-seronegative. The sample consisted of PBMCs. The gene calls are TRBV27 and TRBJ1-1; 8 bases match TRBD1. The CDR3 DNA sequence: TGTGCCAGCAGTTTATCCGGCCAGGGGGCTAGCACTGAAGCTTTCTTT. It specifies CASSLSGQGASTEAFF.